Listed below are T cell receptor beta chains from one sample, sequenced in a study of blood T cell repertoires in COVID-19. Data came from immunoSEQ multiplex PCR; TCRdb stores just in-frame clones and leaves some out. The sample carries 150,000 to 200,000 clones, about 88% recorded once. The sequenced material came from peripheral blood. Receptor source: a woman older than 75 with acute or convalescent COVID-19. CDR3s include the opening cysteine and the closing phenylalanine or tryptophan. A D gene is named only where the DNA matches it firmly. Not all rows give a size; the values are once, few, many and, for expanded clones, a class.

v_call: TRBV28; clone_size: once; j_call: TRBJ1-4; d_call: -; cdr3_aa: CASSFATAATNEKLFF; cdr3_nt: TGTGCCAGCAGTTTTGCGACAGCCGCAACTAATGAAAAACTGTTTTTT
v_call: TRBV2; clone_size: -; j_call: TRBJ1-4; d_call: TRBD1; cdr3_aa: CASITGDNEKLFF; cdr3_nt: TGTGCCAGCATAACAGGGGATAATGAAAAACTGTTTTTT
v_call: TRBV10-2; clone_size: -; j_call: TRBJ2-7; d_call: TRBD1; cdr3_aa: CASTDRGYEQYF; cdr3_nt: TGCGCCAGCACCGACAGGGGGTACGAGCAGTACTTC
v_call: TRBV25-1; clone_size: -; j_call: TRBJ2-3; d_call: TRBD1; cdr3_aa: CASSWGTGTTDTQYF; cdr3_nt: TGTGCCAGCAGTTGGGGGACAGGAACCACAGATACGCAGTATTTT
v_call: TRBV25-1; clone_size: once; j_call: TRBJ1-1; d_call: -; cdr3_aa: CASIGALYYGAFF; cdr3_nt: TGTGCCAGCATTGGGGCCCTGTATTATGGAGCTTTCTTT
v_call: TRBV19; clone_size: -; j_call: TRBJ2-1; d_call: TRBD2; cdr3_aa: CASSIDAREGQFF; cdr3_nt: TGTGCCAGTAGTATAGATGCCAGGGAGGGGCAGTTCTTC
v_call: TRBV4-2; clone_size: once; j_call: TRBJ2-7; d_call: -; cdr3_aa: CASSHDRLGEQYF; cdr3_nt: TGTGCCAGCAGCCATGACAGGTTGGGTGAGCAGTACTTC
v_call: TRBV10-3; clone_size: -; j_call: TRBJ1-5; d_call: TRBD1; cdr3_aa: CAISVGQHSNQPQHF; cdr3_nt: TGTGCCATCAGTGTGGGACAGCATAGCAATCAGCCCCAGCATTTT
v_call: TRBV7-9; clone_size: few; j_call: TRBJ2-1; d_call: TRBD2; cdr3_aa: CASIPTSGRAPEQFF; cdr3_nt: TGTGCCAGCATACCAACTAGCGGGAGGGCCCCTGAGCAGTTCTTC
v_call: TRBV25-1; clone_size: few; j_call: TRBJ1-3; d_call: -; cdr3_aa: CASSEESTGNTIYF; cdr3_nt: TGTGCCAGCAGTGAGGAGAGTACTGGAAACACCATATATTTT
v_call: TRBV5-1; clone_size: -; j_call: TRBJ2-7; d_call: TRBD1; cdr3_aa: CASSPPGQGYEQYF; cdr3_nt: TGCGCCAGCAGCCCCCCGGGACAGGGCTACGAGCAGTACTTC
v_call: TRBV5-1; clone_size: -; j_call: TRBJ2-1; d_call: -; cdr3_aa: CASSSSRYNEQFF; cdr3_nt: TGCGCCAGCAGCTCCTCCAGGTACAATGAGCAGTTCTTC
v_call: TRBV5-5; clone_size: -; j_call: TRBJ2-7; d_call: TRBD1; cdr3_aa: CASSLGSGTGYYEQYF; cdr3_nt: TGTGCCAGCAGCTTGGGGTCCGGGACAGGTTACTACGAGCAGTACTTC
v_call: TRBV7-2; clone_size: -; j_call: TRBJ1-4; d_call: -; cdr3_aa: CASSFSGATNEKLFF; cdr3_nt: TGTGCCAGCAGCTTCTCGGGAGCAACTAATGAAAAACTGTTTTTT
v_call: TRBV11-2; clone_size: once; j_call: TRBJ2-7; d_call: TRBD2; cdr3_aa: CASSLGGTKTYEQYF; cdr3_nt: TGTGCCAGCAGCTTAGGTGGGACTAAGACCTACGAGCAGTACTTC
v_call: TRBV7-6; clone_size: -; j_call: TRBJ2-5; d_call: TRBD2; cdr3_aa: CASSLGSGGRETQYF; cdr3_nt: TGTGCCAGCAGCTTAGGTAGCGGGGGTCGTGAGACCCAGTACTTC
v_call: TRBV7-7; clone_size: -; j_call: TRBJ2-7; d_call: -; cdr3_aa: CASSTYDGGEQYF; cdr3_nt: TGTGCTAGCAGCACGTACGACGGGGGCGAGCAGTACTTC